The 23 T cell receptor beta chains presented below share a single source sample, sequenced in a study of cytomegalovirus exposure and HLA in healthy donors. 60 Vbeta and 13 Jbeta primers were used in PCR. The method was immunoSEQ multiplex PCR; TCRdb's version includes in-frame clones alone and lacks a portion of them. The sample includes under 200,000 clones, 68% of them seen just once. The sample consisted of PBMCs. Receptor source: a middle-aged man in good health and CMV-seronegative.

This sequence joins TRBV7-2 and TRBJ1-1, with TRBD1 identical over 7 bases. This CDR3 spans 15 amino acids. Unmatched junction bases numbered 2, after V lost 0 bases and J lost 1 base. Germline lookup yields CDR1 SGHTA and CDR2 FQGNSA. The CDR3 protein is CASSLAWDRNTEAFF. CDR3 coding DNA: TGTGCCAGCAGCTTAGCTTGGGACAGGAACACTGAAGCTTTCTTT.

The chain couples TRBV6-6 to TRBJ1-5; D is possibly TRBD1 (5 bases). The V end was cut by 8 bases, the J end by 0 bases, with 11 bases between. The CDR3 is 14 amino acids. Germline-derived CDR1 and CDR2 are MNHNY and SVGAGI (reference sequence). The CDR3 is CASQGSDSNQPQHF. CDR3 in DNA: TGTGCCAGCCAGGGAAGCGATAGCAATCAGCCCCAGCATTTT.

The chain uses TRBV2 and TRBJ2-1; 10 nucleotides agree with TRBD1. The CDR3 length is 15 residues. CDR1 SNHLY and CDR2 FYNNEI come from the germline V gene. With V trimmed by 8 bases and J by 4 bases, 8 bases remained unmatched. The CDR3 reads CASGWDRGHYNEQFF. The CDR3 DNA reads as TGTGCCAGCGGGTGGGACAGGGGACATTACAATGAGCAGTTCTTC.

The chain has TRBV5-4 and TRBJ1-1, with TRBD1 identical over 11 bases. This CDR3 has 17 residues. The V gene's germline CDR1 is SGHNT and CDR2 YYREEE (reference sequence). With V trimmed by 2 bases and J by 1 base, 7 bases remained unmatched. The CDR3 sequence: CASSFGQGARGNTEAFF. CDR3 DNA sequence: TGTGCCAGCAGCTTTGGACAGGGGGCGCGGGGGAACACTGAAGCTTTCTTT.

This chain links TRBV18 with TRBJ1-6; no clear D. V lost 6 bases and J lost 6, with 18 bases in between. The CDR3 totals 16 residues. Germline V gene lookup returns CDR1 KGHSH and CDR2 LQKENI. The CDR3 DNA follows: TGTGCCAGCTCCTCCGGACTGGCTGGAGGTAATTCACCCCTCCACTTT. Protein sequence: CASSSGLAGGNSPLHF.

This chain links TRBV28 with TRBJ2-7; 8 nucleotides agree with TRBD1. The CDR3 contains 14 residues. V trimming: 5 bases; J trimming: 2 bases; junction bases outside the gene matches: 5. Germline V CDR1 and CDR2: MDHEN, SYDVKM. The DNA for the CDR3 is TGTGCCAGCAGTCCGACAGGGGCCACCTACGAGCAGTACTTC. It yields the protein CASSPTGATYEQYF.

This chain links TRBV18 with TRBJ1-4; TRBD1 is a possible D gene (5 bases). Germline V gene lookup returns CDR1 KGHSH and CDR2 LQKENI. Trimming pared 4 bases from V and 7 bases from J, leaving 10 bases between. CDR3 length: 13 amino acids. This CDR3 is CASSLDRFEKLFF. The CDR3 nucleotides are TGTGCCAGCTCACTTGACAGATTTGAAAAACTGTTTTTT.

The chain uses TRBV6-4 and TRBJ1-3; a weak D match, TRBD1 (5 bases). CDR1 and CDR2 from the germline V gene are MRHNA and SNTAGT. With 5 bases removed from V and 2 bases from J, the gap between germline ends came to 22 bases. This CDR3 is 18 amino acids long. CDR3 bases: TGTGCCAGCAGTTTGACAGCCGTGGGGCCTCTCGCTGGAAACACCATATATTTT. Amino acids: CASSLTAVGPLAGNTIYF.

The chain is built from TRBV7-2 and TRBJ2-1; 9 bases agree with TRBD1. In germline, CDR1 is SGHTA, CDR2 FQGNSA. Trimming removed 4 bases from V and 8 bases from J; junction bases left unmatched: 9. This CDR3 region has 15 residues. CDR3: CASSSDRGNWYEQFF. DNA for the CDR3: TGTGCCAGCAGCTCCGACAGGGGGAATTGGTATGAGCAGTTCTTC.

This chain links TRBV2 with TRBJ1-1, with 10 bases that match TRBD1. Germline values: CDR1 SNHLY, CDR2 FYNNEI. With 6 bases clipped from V and 5 bases from J, the junction kept 6 bases outside the gene matches. CDR3 length: 14 amino acids. The CDR3 here is CASRPGTGVTEAFF. CDR3 nucleotides: TGTGCCAGCAGGCCCGGGACAGGGGTGACTGAAGCTTTCTTT.

This clone is a singleton in its sample. The chain couples TRBV6-6 to TRBJ1-4; D remains unclear. CDR3 length equals 14 residues. Germline values: CDR1 MNHNY, CDR2 SVGAGI (reference sequence). V was trimmed by 2 bases and J by 3 bases, leaving 7 bases between them. The CDR3 is CASSYGRPNEKLFF. CDR3 DNA: TGTGCCAGCAGTTACGGGCGTCCTAATGAAAAACTGTTTTTT.

V and J are TRBV5-1 and TRBJ1-1, with 7 bases matching TRBD1. The ends lost 3 bases at V and 1 base at J; junction bases unmatched: 3. CDR1 is SGHRS and CDR2 is YFSETQ in the germline V gene. The CDR3 runs to 14 residues. CDR3 sequence (DNA): TGCGCCAGCAGCTCTGCAGGGGGGAACACTGAAGCTTTCTTT. Its translation: CASSSAGGNTEAFF.

This sequence joins TRBV28 and TRBJ1-6; 9 bases agree with TRBD1. V gave up 3 bases and J gave up 7 bases; unmatched junction bases: 10. Looked up from germline, CDR1 is MDHEN and CDR2 is SYDVKM. The CDR3 runs to 17 residues. CDR3 nucleotide sequence: TGTGCCAGCAGTTTGGACAGGGGATTACTAGGAAATTCACCCCTCCACTTT. Its protein product is CASSLDRGLLGNSPLHF.

V gene TRBV7-9 combines with J gene TRBJ2-3, with 10 bases lining up with TRBD2. The V gene end was trimmed by 2 bases and the J gene end by 5 bases; junction bases not matched to a gene: 7. This CDR3 comprises 16 residues. Germline V CDR1 and CDR2: SEHNR, FQNEAQ (reference sequence). The CDR3 reads CASSLNSGGAEDTQYF. CDR3 bases: TGTGCCAGCAGCTTAAACAGCGGGGGGGCGGAAGATACGCAGTATTTT.

The gene calls are TRBV9 and TRBJ2-3, with a tentative D call TRBD2 (7 bases). The V gene lost 0 bases and the J gene lost 2 bases, with 13 bases spanning the gap. This CDR3 has 16 amino acids. CDR1 SGDLS and CDR2 YYNGEE come from the germline V gene. CDR3 region: CASSVEAGATTDTQYF. CDR3 nucleotide sequence: TGTGCCAGCAGCGTAGAGGCGGGGGCCACCACAGATACGCAGTATTTT.

The CDR3 sequence is CASRGTEGGNTIYF. DNA for the CDR3: TGTGCCAGCAGGGGAACTGAGGGAGGAAACACCATATATTTT. V and J are TRBV27 and TRBJ1-3; no firm D call. Trimming pared 6 bases from V and 4 bases from J, leaving 13 bases between. CDR1 and CDR2 from the germline V gene are MNHEY and SMNVEV (reference sequence). This CDR3 has 14 residues.

This clone appeared a single time. The chain combines TRBV19 with TRBJ2-3; a weak D match, TRBD2 (5 bases). CDR1 is LNHDA and CDR2 is SQIVND in the germline V gene (reference sequence). V lost 4 bases to trimming and J lost 4 bases, with 9 bases between them. The length of the CDR3 is 13 residues. DNA for the CDR3: TGTGCCAGTAGTACGTGGGGAGCAGATACGCAGTATTTT. It translates to CASSTWGADTQYF.

The table lists this clone with a few counts. The chain recombines TRBV5-5 with TRBJ1-1; 7 bases align to TRBD1. The CDR3 totals 15 residues. CDR1 and CDR2 (germline): SGHKS, YYEKEE (reference sequence). V gave up 0 bases and J gave up 4 bases; unmatched junction bases: 6. The CDR3 region is CASSLEGGAGTEAFF. CDR3 nucleotides: TGTGCCAGCAGCTTGGAAGGGGGCGCGGGCACTGAAGCTTTCTTT.

The chain links TRBV29-1 to TRBJ2-2; 7 bases map to TRBD1. Germline values: CDR1 SQVTM, CDR2 ANQGSEA. J lost 10 bases, V lost 7 bases, and 9 bases had no gene match. The CDR3 extends over 12 amino acids. CDR3 residues: CSAFPTGLELFF. CDR3 sequence (DNA): TGCAGCGCTTTCCCGACAGGGTTGGAGCTGTTTTTT.

This clone came up once. The chain carries TRBV5-8 and TRBJ1-2; tentatively, D is TRBD1 (6 bases). Germline CDR1 reads SGHTS; CDR2 reads YDEGEE. CDR3 length: 14 amino acids. V lost 4 bases and J 4 bases, leaving 14 bases between the germline ends. This chain's CDR3 is CASSLDRSIYGYTF. The CDR3 region has the DNA TGTGCCAGCAGCCTGGACAGATCTATCTATGGCTACACCTTC.

This chain joins TRBV28 and TRBJ2-3, with TRBD1 as a possible D gene (6 bases). Germline V CDR1 and CDR2: MDHEN, SYDVKM. Trimming took off 5 bases at V and 0 bases at J, with 12 bases between the two ends. The CDR3 totals 15 residues. The CDR3 coding sequence is TGTGCCAGCAGTGCCGGGACAACTAGCACAGATACGCAGTATTTT. Amino acids: CASSAGTTSTDTQYF. The full variable domain, its missing parts supplied by reference TRBV28 and TRBJ2-3, is DVKVTQSSRYLVKRTGEKVFLECVQDMDHENMFWYRQDPGLGLRLIYFSYDVKMKEKGDIPEGYSVSREKKERFSLILESASTNQTSMYLCASSAGTTSTDTQYFGPGTRLTVL.

This clone occurred once. The chain joins TRBV5-1 to TRBJ2-5; 11 nucleotides agree with TRBD2. V gave up 6 bases and J gave up 5 bases; unmatched junction bases: 12. Germline V gene sequence: CDR1 SGHRS, CDR2 YFSETQ. The CDR3 runs to 16 residues. CDR3 in DNA: TGCGCCAGCACCCACGCGGGACTAGCGGCCCCGGAGACCCAGTACTTC. This encodes CASTHAGLAAPETQYF.

CDR3 in DNA: TGTGCCAGCAGCTTTACACCATCTGAAGCTTTCTTT. The encoded protein is CASSFTPSEAFF. The chain has TRBV7-9 and TRBJ1-1; no reliable D call. The CDR3 is 12 residues long. V lost 3 bases and J lost 6, with 8 bases in between. Per germline, CDR1 SEHNR and CDR2 FQNEAQ (reference sequence).